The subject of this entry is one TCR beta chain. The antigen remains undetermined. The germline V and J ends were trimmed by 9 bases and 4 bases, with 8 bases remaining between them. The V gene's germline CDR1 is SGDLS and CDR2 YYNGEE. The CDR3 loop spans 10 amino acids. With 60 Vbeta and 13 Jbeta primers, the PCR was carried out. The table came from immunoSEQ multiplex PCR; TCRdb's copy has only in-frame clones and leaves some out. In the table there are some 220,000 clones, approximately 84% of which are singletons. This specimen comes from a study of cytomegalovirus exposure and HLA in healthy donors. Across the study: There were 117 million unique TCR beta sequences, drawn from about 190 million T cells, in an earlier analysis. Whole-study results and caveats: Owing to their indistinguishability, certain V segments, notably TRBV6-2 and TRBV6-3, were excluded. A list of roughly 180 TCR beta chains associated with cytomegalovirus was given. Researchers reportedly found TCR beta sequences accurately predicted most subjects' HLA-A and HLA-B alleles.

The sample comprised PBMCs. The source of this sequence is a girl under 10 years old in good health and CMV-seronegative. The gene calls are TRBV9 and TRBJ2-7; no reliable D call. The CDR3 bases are TGTGCCATACTTCGGTACGAGCAGTACTTC. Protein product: CAILRYEQYF.